A selection of T cell receptor beta chains follows, all from one sample in a study of T cells expressing NK-cell markers. Following a re-call of the 5' RACE reads, TCRdb has one entry per CDR3 protein and lacks DNA. Its listing shows under 200,000 distinct CDR3 sequences. The sequenced sample consisted of blood T cells: a sorted CD56 or NKG2C T cell subset, CD4+ or CD8+ T cells, or bulk PBMC T cells (not recorded which). The receptor source for this set is a woman aged 18 to 69 in good health. Each CDR3 is given with its conserved first and last residue. The order of the fields is V gene, J gene, CDR3 protein.

V: TRBV25-1; J: TRBJ2-7; CDR3: CATSDRSYEQYF
V: TRBV20-1; J: TRBJ2-7; CDR3: CSASPWGQAAAYEQYF
V: TRBV20-1; J: TRBJ2-1; CDR3: CSAYLSGYNEQFF
V: TRBV3-1; J: TRBJ1-3; CDR3: CASTSGQYTIYF
V: TRBV12-3/TRBV12-4; J: TRBJ2-7; CDR3: CASSFGSRRGYEQYF
V: TRBV10-3; J: TRBJ1-1; CDR3: CAISVGAGGDTEAFF
V: TRBV6-1; J: TRBJ2-2; CDR3: CASSEWFYRSGELFF
V: TRBV5-1; J: TRBJ2-1; CDR3: CASSSQGLYYDEQFF
V: TRBV24-1; J: TRBJ1-2; CDR3: CATSASTGGPYGYTF
V: TRBV4-2; J: TRBJ2-7; CDR3: CASSQVGASGEYYEQYF
V: TRBV20-1; J: TRBJ2-4; CDR3: CSAREGTNIQYF
V: TRBV5-5; J: TRBJ2-3; CDR3: CASSSAQEQYF
V: TRBV10-3; J: TRBJ2-7; CDR3: CAISDMGFVGRGDYEQYF
V: TRBV12-3/TRBV12-4; J: TRBJ2-1; CDR3: CASTLMDRTLSYEQFF
V: TRBV27; J: TRBJ1-2; CDR3: CASSSRGLGDGYTF
V: TRBV9; J: TRBJ2-3; CDR3: CASSFGTSVTDTQYF
V: TRBV10-3; J: TRBJ1-5; CDR3: CAISELQGSYGNQPQHF
V: TRBV5-1; J: TRBJ2-7; CDR3: CASSLKASGREDEQYF
V: TRBV6-1; J: TRBJ2-7; CDR3: CASSLETGVSYEQYF
V: TRBV6-1; J: TRBJ1-2; CDR3: CASSEENYYGYTF
V: TRBV10-3; J: TRBJ2-7; CDR3: CAISESTPGQGAWEYF
V: TRBV20-1; J: TRBJ2-1; CDR3: CSARVRTTTYNEQFF
V: TRBV2; J: TRBJ1-6; CDR3: CASSEALGAGPLHF
V: TRBV20-1; J: TRBJ2-7; CDR3: CSAPGTGIYEQYF
V: TRBV5-5; J: TRBJ1-3; CDR3: CASSLDGGMSGNTIYF
V: TRBV5-6; J: TRBJ2-1; CDR3: CASSTGLLEGNEQFF
V: TRBV5-1; J: TRBJ2-3; CDR3: CASSLLTSGGTDTQYF
V: TRBV29-1; J: TRBJ1-2; CDR3: CSVGESRGYTF
V: TRBV7-3; J: TRBJ2-1; CDR3: CASSPERGPYNEQFF
V: TRBV6-6; J: TRBJ1-3; CDR3: CASSPPSGNTIYF
V: TRBV2; J: TRBJ1-4; CDR3: CASIQRPTNEKLFF
V: TRBV12-3/TRBV12-4; J: TRBJ2-7; CDR3: CASSLRMGEQYF
V: TRBV7-8; J: TRBJ2-7; CDR3: CASSLPGTGNEQYF
V: TRBV5-4; J: TRBJ2-2; CDR3: CASSSGTSLSGELFF
V: TRBV28; J: TRBJ1-3; CDR3: CASSSVSSGGNTIYF
V: TRBV4-2; J: TRBJ1-3; CDR3: CASSLARGPVSGNTIYF
V: TRBV7-3; J: TRBJ2-2; CDR3: CASSPGGRNTGELFF
V: TRBV28; J: TRBJ2-1; CDR3: CASSTPGGGTRYNEQFF
V: TRBV7-3; J: TRBJ2-2; CDR3: CASSLVGSAGELFF
V: TRBV5-1; J: TRBJ2-7; CDR3: CASSTGGQFSYEQYF
V: TRBV21-1; J: TRBJ1-2; CDR3: CATLLPGTTLYGYTF
V: TRBV5-5; J: TRBJ2-7; CDR3: CASSLTGTGDNYEQYF
V: TRBV29-1; J: TRBJ1-1; CDR3: CSVMRQVVNTEAFF
V: TRBV20-1; J: TRBJ1-5; CDR3: CSARPSLQGNNQPQHF